Shown below are 8 T cell receptor beta chains from a single sample sequenced in a study of neoadjuvant anti-PD-1 for oral cavity cancer. Profiled with immunoSEQ multiplex PCR; TCRdb holds only in-frame clones, not every one. The table includes around 15,000 clones, around 40% detected once. Time point reported: after neoadjuvant nivolumab, at surgical resection. The sample in question was tumor tissue, obtained after nivolumab (anti-PD-1) treatment. These TCRs come from a person aged 35 to 85 with oral cavity squamous cell carcinoma.

The V call is TRBV4-3, the J call TRBJ1-2, with TRBD1 matching 7 bases. CDR1 is LGHNA, CDR2 YSLEER, per germline. CDR3 length: 15 amino acids. Trimming at V came to 0 bases and at J to 7 bases, leaving 8 bases not matched to a gene. The CDR3 nucleotides read TGCGCCAGCAGCCAAGAAGCAGGGGGGCCAGGTGGCTACACCTTC. Protein sequence: CASSQEAGGPGGYTF.

The V and J genes are TRBV27 and TRBJ2-5; the D is unclear. This CDR3 spans 15 amino acids. Germline CDR1 MNHEY, CDR2 SMNVEV (reference sequence). Trimming removed 1 base from V and 1 base from J, with 10 bases in between. CDR3 bases: TGTGCCAGCAGTTTATATCTAGGTGTCCAAGAGACCCAGTACTTC. Encoded protein: CASSLYLGVQETQYF.

The chain is built from TRBV6-1 and TRBJ1-1, with unresolved D. The germline CDR1 and CDR2 sequences are MNHNS and SASEGT. The CDR3 is 13 residues long. V was clipped by 8 bases and J by 1 base, with 11 bases between them. In nucleotides, the CDR3 is TGTGCCAGCGGAAGGGCCTCGAACACTGAAGCTTTCTTT. Translating it yields CASGRASNTEAFF.

This clone was counted only a few times. CDR3 bases: TGTGCCAGCAGCGCGTCCCCGGACTACGAGCAGTACTTC. Encoded protein: CASSASPDYEQYF. V gene TRBV11-2 combines with J gene TRBJ2-7; D is uncertain. The V end lost 5 bases, the J end lost 3 bases, and 11 bases lay between the germline ends. CDR1 is SGHAT, CDR2 FQNNGV, per germline. This CDR3 has 13 residues.

This clone occurred once. The chain recombines TRBV5-6 with TRBJ2-7; the match to TRBD1 covers 9 bases. This CDR3 has 16 residues. Germline V gives CDR1 SGHDT, CDR2 YYEEEE. Trimming at V came to 0 bases and at J to 4 bases, leaving 8 bases not matched to a gene. The CDR3 DNA reads as TGTGCCAGCAGCTTGGGGCGGGACAGGGTTAAATACGAGCAGTACTTC. Translated, it gives CASSLGRDRVKYEQYF. Full variable domain (rest looked up from reference TRBV5-6 and TRBJ2-7): DAGVTQSPTHLIKTRGQQVTLRCSPKSGHDTVSWYQQALGQGPQFIFQYYEEEERQRGNFPDRFSGHQFPNYSSELNVNALLLGDSALYLCASSLGRDRVKYEQYFGPGTRLTVT.

This chain connects TRBV19 to TRBJ1-2; 10 nucleotides agree with TRBD1. The CDR3 has 16 amino acids. Per germline, CDR1 LNHDA and CDR2 SQIVND (reference sequence). V gave up 2 bases and J gave up 8 bases; unmatched junction bases: 11. The CDR3, as DNA: TGTGCCAGTAGTATATCCGGGACAGGGGCCTCGGGAGGCTACACCTTC. It specifies CASSISGTGASGGYTF.

This clone was seen a few times. This chain connects TRBV30 to TRBJ2-7, with D perhaps assigned TRBD1 or TRBD2 (7 bases each). The CDR3 spans 15 residues. The ends were cut back, 5 bases at V and 1 base at J, with 18 bases in the middle. Germline CDR1 GTSNPN, CDR2 SVGIG (reference sequence). DNA for the CDR3: TGTGCCTGGGGCAGGGGGGGGTCATTTTCCTACGAGCAGTACTTC. It specifies CAWGRGGSFSYEQYF. Full variable domain (missing parts from reference TRBV30 and TRBJ2-7): SQTIHQWPATLVQPVGSPLSLECTVEGTSNPNLYWYRQAAGRGLQLLFYSVGIGQISSEVPQNLSASRPQDRQFILSSKKLLLSDSGFYLCAWGRGGSFSYEQYFGPGTRLTVT.

The V and J genes are TRBV4-2 and TRBJ1-2; D might be TRBD1 (6 bases). The V gene's germline CDR1 is LGHNA and CDR2 YNFKEQ. The CDR3 covers 16 residues. Deletions cut 0 bases from V and 8 bases from J, with 19 bases between. CDR3 loop: CASSQETGRGVGGYTF. In nucleotides, the CDR3 is TGTGCCAGCAGCCAAGAAACAGGGAGAGGGGTTGGGGGCTACACCTTC.